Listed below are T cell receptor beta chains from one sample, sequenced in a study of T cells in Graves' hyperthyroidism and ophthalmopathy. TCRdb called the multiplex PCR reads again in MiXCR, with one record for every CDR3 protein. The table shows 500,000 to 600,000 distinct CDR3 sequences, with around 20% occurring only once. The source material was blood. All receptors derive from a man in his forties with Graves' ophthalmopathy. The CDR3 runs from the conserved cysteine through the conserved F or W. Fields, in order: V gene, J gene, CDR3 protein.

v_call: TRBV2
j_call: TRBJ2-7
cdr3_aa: CASSESGEQYF

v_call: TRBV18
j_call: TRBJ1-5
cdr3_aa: CASSVTDASNQPQHF

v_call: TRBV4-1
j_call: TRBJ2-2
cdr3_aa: CASSQIWTGNTGELFF

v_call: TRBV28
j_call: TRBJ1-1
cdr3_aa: CASRPAGKMDEAFF

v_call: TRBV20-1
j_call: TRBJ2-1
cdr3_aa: CSVDDRNNEQFF

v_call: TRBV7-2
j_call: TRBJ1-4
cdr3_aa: CASSYTGTGDNEKLFF

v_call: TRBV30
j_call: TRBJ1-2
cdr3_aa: CACYTGNGYTF

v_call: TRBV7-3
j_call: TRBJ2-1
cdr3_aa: CASSWGTGVNEQFF

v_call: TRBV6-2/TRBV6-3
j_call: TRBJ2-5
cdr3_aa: CASSYSKPPGETQYF

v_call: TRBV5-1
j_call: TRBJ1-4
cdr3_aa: CASSLGSYGGEKLFF